This TCR beta chain emerged from a study of monozygotic twins with inflammatory bowel disease. Points on this clonotype: Its antigen is as yet unknown.

TCRdb re-called the 5' RACE reads and shows each CDR3 protein once, DNA omitted. The sample yields more than 350,000 distinct CDR3 sequences, of which the top ten take up about 2.3%. The germline V gene has CDR1 SGHTA and CDR2 FQGTGA. CDR3 length equals 13 residues. Points from the study as a whole: IBD-affected twins scored below their healthy co-twins in TCRbeta diversity (inverse Simpson).

Sequenced: blood. This receptor was identified in a human donor with ulcerative colitis or Crohn's disease, or a healthy co-twin of an affected twin (not recorded which). The chain has TRBV7-3 and TRBJ1-1. Here the CDR3 reads CASSPSGQNEAFF.